This T cell receptor beta chain was obtained from a study of identical twins. Study-wide results and limits: Twins' excess sharing was less marked for out-of-frame beta sequences. Without tracking the same donors, conclusions rested on cross-sectional statistical analysis. Insertions were fewer in abundant cord blood beta clonotypes, whereas memory repertoires showed none of this pattern.

A remark on this clonotype: Its specificity is unknown.

The CDR3 totals 17 residues. CDR1 and CDR2 (germline): MNHEY, SVGEGT. The V and J ends lost 6 bases and 0 bases, in that order; junction bases with no gene match: 12. From the 5' RACE reads, TCRdb called clonotypes with MiXCR, one entry per CDR3 protein. The sample holds more than 400,000 distinct CDR3 sequences, 13% to 15% seen once. Separately, the same data were catalogued under a study of yellow fever vaccine responses in identical twins.

This chain uses TRBV6-2 or TRBV6-3 with TRBJ2-3; 7 bases match TRBD1. The clonotype comes from a young woman in good health. Source material: CD4+ T cells sorted from blood. The CDR3 spells CASSLGLQQGSTDTQYF. CDR3 in DNA: TGTGCCAGCAGCCTAGGGCTTCAACAGGGGAGCACAGATACGCAGTATTTT.